Given below is one TCR beta chain in context. These data come from a study of blood T cell repertoires in COVID-19. Enrollees, 18 to 89 years old, lived in around 23 US areas. Assignments of participants to cohorts depended upon their own reported clinical history. Either two negative PCRs, clearance, or symptom resolution qualified Cohort 3 donors as recovered. The V end lost 0 bases, the J end lost 4 bases, and 15 bases lay between the germline ends. Looked up from germline, CDR1 is MGHRA and CDR2 is YSYEKL. This CDR3 is 16 amino acids long. Authors' methods: Reference gene primers were amplified, and this amplification served to estimate nucleated cell counts. TCRdb's table, derived via immunoSEQ multiplex PCR, lists solely in-frame clones and lacks some. That table gives V, J and clone size, and the DNA gave D and trimming. This table holds some 530,000 clones, 88% found once.

The material sequenced was PBMCs or T cells enriched from blood (not recorded which). The TCR was taken from a woman aged 55-69 years who had recovered from COVID-19. The V gene is TRBV4-1, the J gene TRBJ1-2, with unresolved D. CDR3 sequence (DNA): TGCGCCAGCAGCCAAGAACTCACCGGAGTGTCCTATGGCTACACCTTC. Translated: CASSQELTGVSYGYTF.